The 18 T cell receptor beta chains below come from one sample, sequenced in a study of T cell responses to AZD1222 COVID-19 vaccine. Sequencing was performed with immunoSEQ multiplex PCR; in TCRdb, only in-frame clones are kept and a portion is missing. The sample records 15,000 to 17,000 clones, roughly 90% being singletons. The sample consisted of peripheral blood, taken 28 days after the second AZD1222 dose. The receptor set was obtained from an adult who received the AZD1222 COVID-19 vaccine.

This chain connects TRBV5-1 to TRBJ1-1; D uncertain. This CDR3 contains 14 residues. The V end was cut by 0 bases, the J end by 7 bases, with 13 bases between. Germline assignment: CDR1 SGHRS and CDR2 YFSETQ. CDR3 sequence: CASSLVPEVVEAFF. The CDR3 DNA is TGCGCCAGCAGCTTGGTCCCAGAAGTAGTTGAAGCTTTCTTT.

This clone was counted between two and nine times. The V gene is TRBV7-2, the J gene TRBJ1-2; no definite D call. The CDR3 is 14 amino acids. V was trimmed by 4 bases and J by 2 bases, leaving 11 bases between them. Germline assignment: CDR1 SGHTA and CDR2 FQGNSA. CDR3 nucleotide sequence: TGTGCCAGCAGCTCGGGGATCGAGAACTATGGCTACACCTTC. Translated: CASSSGIENYGYTF. Full variable domain (remainder filled in from reference TRBV7-2 and TRBJ1-2): GAGVSQSPSNKVTEKGKDVELRCDPISGHTALYWYRQSLGQGLEFLIYFQGNSAPDKSGLPSDRFSAERTGGSVSTLTIQRTQQEDSAVYLCASSSGIENYGYTFGSGTRLTVV.

This rearrangement joins TRBV19 to TRBJ1-3; possible D gene TRBD1, 6 bases. Germline lookup yields CDR1 LNHDA and CDR2 SQIVND (reference sequence). This CDR3 is 17 amino acids long. Trimming removed 5 bases at V and 0 bases at J, with 17 bases between. Here the CDR3 DNA reads TGTGCCAGTAGTCGCCCAGGGGAGGCCTTCTCTGGAAACACCATATATTTT. This encodes CASSRPGEAFSGNTIYF. Full variable domain (rest looked up from reference TRBV19 and TRBJ1-3): DGGITQSPKYLFRKEGQNVTLSCEQNLNHDAMYWYRQDPGQGLRLIYYSQIVNDFQKGDIAEGYSVSREKKESFPLTVTSAQKNPTAFYLCASSRPGEAFSGNTIYFGEGSWLTVV.

The chain employs TRBV5-4 and TRBJ2-7, with D unclear. The CDR3 runs to 14 residues. Germline CDR1 reads SGHNT; CDR2 reads YYREEE (reference sequence). Trimming stripped 4 bases from V and 0 bases from J, with 11 bases between. The CDR3 DNA reads as TGTGCCAGCAGCCCCTTTTTAAACTCCTACGAGCAGTACTTC. Protein product: CASSPFLNSYEQYF.

The chain joins TRBV4-3 to TRBJ1-2; D unresolved. CDR1 LGHNA and CDR2 YSLEER come from the germline V gene. Trimming left V 0 bases short and J 8 bases short, with 19 bases between. The CDR3 totals 16 residues. The CDR3 protein is CASSQDLARRSRGYTF. CDR3 nucleotide sequence: TGCGCCAGCAGCCAAGATCTGGCTCGTCGGAGTCGGGGCTACACCTTC.

This sequence joins TRBV11-2 and TRBJ2-7, with no clear D. CDR1 is SGHAT, CDR2 FQNNGV, per germline. Trimming took 4 bases from V and 3 from J, leaving 13 bases between them. The length of the CDR3 is 14 residues. The CDR3 here is CASSSGDSFYEQYF. In DNA form, the CDR3 reads TGTGCCAGCAGCTCAGGAGACTCCTTCTACGAGCAGTACTTC.

This clone came up once. The gene calls are TRBV19 and TRBJ1-2; 12 positions agree with TRBD1. The ends lost 1 base at V and 8 bases at J; junction bases unmatched: 14. CDR3 length equals 18 residues. Per germline, CDR1 LNHDA and CDR2 SQIVND (reference sequence). The CDR3 DNA is TGTGCCAGTAGTATAGTCACTGGGACAGGGGGCGTCCGTGGAGGCTACACCTTC. It codes for CASSIVTGTGGVRGGYTF. Full variable domain (rest looked up from reference TRBV19 and TRBJ1-2): DGGITQSPKYLFRKEGQNVTLSCEQNLNHDAMYWYRQDPGQGLRLIYYSQIVNDFQKGDIAEGYSVSREKKESFPLTVTSAQKNPTAFYLCASSIVTGTGGVRGGYTFGSGTRLTVV.

This chain uses TRBV5-1 with TRBJ2-2; D may be TRBD2 (6 bases). Germline-derived CDR1 and CDR2 are SGHRS and YFSETQ. V lost 0 bases and J 7 bases, leaving 10 bases between the germline ends. The CDR3 is made up of 14 amino acids. CDR3 nucleotides: TGCGCCAGCAGCTTGGAGACTAGGGGCGGGGAGCTGTTTTTT. Translation gives CASSLETRGGELFF. Variable domain in full (rest from reference TRBV5-1 and TRBJ2-2): KAGVTQTPRYLIKTRGQQVTLSCSPISGHRSVSWYQQTPGQGLQFLFEYFSETQRNKGNFPGRFSGRQFSNSRSEMNVSTLELGDSALYLCASSLETRGGELFFGEGSRLTVL.

The chain uses TRBV11-2 and TRBJ1-1; no definite D call. Trimming left V 6 bases short and J 11 bases short, with 16 bases between. Germline CDR1 reads SGHAT; CDR2 reads FQNNGV. The CDR3 extends over 12 amino acids. The CDR3 DNA reads as TGTGCCAGCAGAACCCCGGGATCCGGGGCTTTCTTT. Translation gives CASRTPGSGAFF.

The J gene is TRBJ2-5, the V gene TRBV5-6; TRBD2 is a possible D gene (6 bases). Trimming took 0 bases from V and 4 from J, leaving 10 bases between them. Germline loops: CDR1 SGHDT, CDR2 YYEEEE. The CDR3 has 14 residues. CDR3 sequence reads: CASSLVSGGETQYF. For the CDR3, the DNA is TGTGCCAGCAGCTTGGTATCCGGGGGAGAGACCCAGTACTTC.

This clone has just one count. The chain uses TRBV7-2 and TRBJ2-3, with D perhaps TRBD2 (6 bases). The CDR3 runs 15 residues. The germline V gene encodes CDR1 SGHTA and CDR2 FQGNSA. Trimming removed 5 bases at V and 2 bases at J, with 14 bases between. CDR3 protein: CASSPRRGNTDTQYF. In DNA, the CDR3 is TGTGCCAGCAGCCCGCGGCGGGGTAACACAGATACGCAGTATTTT.

This clone has only one observation. This sequence joins TRBV28 and TRBJ1-4; maybe TRBD1 (5 bases). This CDR3 is 14 amino acids long. Trimming cost V 6 bases and J 1 base, with 9 bases left between them. The germline gives CDR1 MDHEN, CDR2 SYDVKM. The DNA of the CDR3 is TGTGCCAGCAGACAGGCGATAACTAATGAAAAACTGTTTTTT. Its translation is CASRQAITNEKLFF. Using reference TRBV28 and TRBJ1-4 for the parts outside the CDR3, the full variable domain is DVKVTQSSRYLVKRTGEKVFLECVQDMDHENMFWYRQDPGLGLRLIYFSYDVKMKEKGDIPEGYSVSREKKERFSLILESASTNQTSMYLCASRQAITNEKLFFGSGTQLSVL.

The chain combines TRBV7-8 with TRBJ2-7, with 7 bases that match TRBD1. Germline CDR1 SGHVS, CDR2 FQNEAQ. Losses at the gene ends were 5 bases for V and 5 bases for J; bases not matched to a gene: 9. CDR3 size: 14 residues. The CDR3 spells CASSTRQGSNEQYF. In nucleotides, the CDR3 is TGTGCCAGCAGCACTCGACAGGGATCGAACGAGCAGTACTTC.

The rearrangement links TRBV23-1 to TRBJ1-1; no clear D. TRBV23-1 is an ORF for which the function is uncertain. Trimming cost V 1 base and J 3 bases, with 12 bases left between them. This CDR3 has 15 residues. CDR3 bases: TGCGCCAGCAGTCAATATCCCATCCTGGACACTGAAGCTTTCTTT. This encodes CASSQYPILDTEAFF.

The rearrangement links TRBV10-2 to TRBJ2-3; D is undetermined. This CDR3 contains 15 residues. V was cut by 6 bases and J by 2 bases, with 15 bases left in between. Germline V gives CDR1 WSHSY, CDR2 SAAADI. DNA of the CDR3: TGCGCCAGCAGCTTCGTTGAGCAGAACACAGATACGCAGTATTTT. It encodes CASSFVEQNTDTQYF.

The chain combines TRBV18 with TRBJ2-6; 10 bases are a match to TRBD1. CDR1 and CDR2 (germline): KGHSH, LQKENI. The J segment lost 0 bases and the V segment lost 4 bases, leaving 6 bases of the junction unmatched. The CDR3 extends over 18 amino acids. The CDR3 DNA sequence: TGTGCCAGCTCACAGGGACAGGGGAAGAACTCTGGGGCCAACGTCCTGACTTTC. This translates into CASSQGQGKNSGANVLTF.

The gene calls are TRBV10-3 and TRBJ1-2; 7 nucleotides agree with TRBD1. The germline CDR1 and CDR2 sequences are ENHRY and SYGVKD. With V trimmed by 4 bases and J by 6 bases, 5 bases remained unmatched. The CDR3 runs to 13 residues. CDR3 amino acids: CAISGGRGDGYTF. CDR3 sequence (DNA): TGTGCCATCAGTGGAGGCAGGGGGGATGGCTACACCTTC.

V usage is TRBV7-2 and J usage is TRBJ1-6, with D unclear. V was pared by 5 bases and J by 7 bases, with 12 bases between. This CDR3 region has 14 residues. Germline CDR1 SGHTA, CDR2 FQGNSA. The CDR3 DNA follows: TGTGCCAGCAGCCCCGGGTCTAAAAATTCACCCCTCCACTTT. This translates into CASSPGSKNSPLHF.